This T cell receptor (beta chain) is from a study of immune heterogeneity within non-small cell lung tumors. Study background: Histology included 4 squamous cell carcinomas, about 11 non-squamous carcinomas and 1 unspecified tumor.

Amplification of the TCR beta CDR3 was achieved through multiplex PCR with 32 V and 13 J primers. From the multiplex PCR reads, TCRdb called clonotypes with MiXCR, one entry per CDR3 protein. The table includes tens of thousands of distinct CDR3 sequences, 25% to 30% detected once. Trimming left V 5 bases short and J 7 bases short, with 25 bases between. This CDR3 is 17 amino acids long. CDR1 SGHNT and CDR2 YYREEE come from the germline V gene (reference sequence). Findings and limits, study-wide: Statistically, local T-cell clonality exhibited a moderate yet significant correlation with local tumor mutational burden (R 0.3 to 0.35).

Bulk tumor genomic DNA constituted the template, at 600 ng per sample. Primary tumors were biopsied several times each, far apart, intraoperatively. The cohort was untreated, with newly diagnosed non-small cell lung cancer undergoing curative surgery. Concerning this clonotype itself: As yet, its antigen is unknown.

The sequence was collected from a middle-aged man with non-small cell lung cancer. The source material was lung tumor tissue. The chain employs TRBV5-4 and TRBJ2-1; D remains ambiguous. Here the CDR3 reads CASSLEMSPSSVNEQFF. The DNA of the CDR3 is TGTGCCAGCAGTTTAGAAATGAGTCCCTCGTCCGTTAATGAGCAGTTCTTC.